Below are 21 T cell receptor beta chains sequenced from a single sample in a study of neurological immune-mediated disorders. Time point of the sample: longitudinal time-point 3. TCRdb reanalysed the 5' RACE reads using MiXCR and keeps one entry per CDR3 protein. The data contain roughly 50,000 distinct CDR3 sequences, roughly 13% of them singletons. The sequenced sample consisted of PBMCs. These receptors all come from a male donor with HTLV-1-associated myelopathy (HAM/TSP).

This clonotype was seen ten or more times. This sequence joins TRBV7-9 and TRBJ1-1, with D unclear. V lost 6 bases to trimming and J lost 2 bases, with 10 bases between them. Germline V gene sequence: CDR1 SEHNR, CDR2 FQNEAQ (reference sequence). This CDR3 has 13 residues. The CDR3 spells CASREEINTEAFF. In DNA form, the CDR3 reads TGTGCCAGCAGGGAAGAGATAAACACTGAAGCTTTCTTT.

This clonotype was counted at least ten times. V gene TRBV28 combines with J gene TRBJ2-7, with 9 bases identical to TRBD1. CDR3 size: 14 residues. The junction had 2 bases not matched to a gene; V was cut back by 5 bases and J by 0 bases. CDR1 and CDR2 from the germline V gene are MDHEN and SYDVKM. As DNA, the CDR3 is TGTGCCAGCAGTGGGACAGGGAGCTCCTACGAGCAGTACTTC. This translates into CASSGTGSSYEQYF.

This clonotype has ten or more counts. This chain connects TRBV20-1 to TRBJ1-2; D unclear. In germline, CDR1 is DFQATT, CDR2 SNEGSKA (reference sequence). The CDR3 length is 12 residues. Trimming removed 7 bases at V and 4 bases at J, with 13 bases between. CDR3: CSVRDPGYGYTF. CDR3 nucleotides: TGCAGTGTTCGAGACCCAGGCTATGGCTACACCTTC.

This clonotype was recorded many times. The chain links TRBV5-1 to TRBJ1-5; D is perhaps TRBD1 (5 bases). The CDR3 extends over 15 amino acids. Germline V gene data show CDR1 as SGHRS and CDR2 as YFSETQ. V lost 0 bases to trimming and J lost 4 bases, with 11 bases between them. The CDR3 protein is CASSLGGWGNQPQHF. The CDR3, as DNA: TGCGCCAGCAGCTTGGGGGGGTGGGGGAATCAGCCCCAGCATTTT.

This clonotype was seen many times. The chain links TRBV24-1 to TRBJ2-1, with D perhaps TRBD1 (5 bases). The V gene lost 5 bases and the J gene lost 3 bases, with 13 bases spanning the gap. The CDR3 is 15 residues long. Germline assignment: CDR1 KGHDR and CDR2 SFDVKD. This chain's CDR3 is CATSVLGHDYNEQFF. The CDR3 region has the DNA TGTGCCACCAGTGTCTTGGGGCATGACTACAATGAGCAGTTCTTC.

V is TRBV11-3 and J is TRBJ2-3; 12 bases match TRBD2. CDR3 length: 16 residues. Germline loops: CDR1 SGHNT, CDR2 YENEEA. J lost 2 bases, V lost 5 bases, and 5 bases had no gene match. The CDR3 DNA reads TGTGCCAGCAGCCGAAGACTAGCGGGGGCCACAGATACGCAGTATTTT. Translated, it gives CASSRRLAGATDTQYF.

This clonotype was detected ten times or more. This chain links TRBV5-1 with TRBJ1-1, with D possibly matching TRBD1 (6 bases). Germline CDR1 reads SGHRS; CDR2 reads YFSETQ. CDR3 length: 14 residues. V lost 1 base, J lost 5 bases, and 12 bases lay in between. CDR3 in DNA: TGCGCCAGCAGCTTGTTCACGGGGGCAACTGAAGCTTTCTTT. It codes for CASSLFTGATEAFF.

This clonotype was found many times. CDR3 sequence (DNA): TGTGCCAGCAGCATACAGGGCCGGGCCACCGGGGAGCTGTTTTTT. This codes for CASSIQGRATGELFF. The chain has TRBV11-2 and TRBJ2-2; maybe TRBD1 (6 bases). The CDR3 has 15 residues. The V end was cut by 5 bases, the J end by 4 bases, with 14 bases between. Germline-derived CDR1 and CDR2 are SGHAT and FQNNGV.

This clonotype was observed at least ten times. The V and J genes are TRBV29-1 and TRBJ1-1, with TRBD1 identical over 8 bases. Germline V gene sequence: CDR1 SQVTM, CDR2 ANQGSEA. V gave up 3 bases and J gave up 0 bases; unmatched junction bases: 9. CDR3 length: 16 residues. The CDR3 DNA reads TGCAGCGTTGACAACAGGGGGAATTCCATGAACACTGAAGCTTTCTTT. Protein sequence: CSVDNRGNSMNTEAFF.

There are many counts of this clonotype. The chain carries TRBV4-3 and TRBJ1-1, with TRBD1 as a possible D gene (5 bases). V shed 4 bases and J shed 4 bases, with 16 bases lying between them. Germline assignment: CDR1 LGHNA and CDR2 YSLEER. The CDR3 consists of 15 residues. The CDR3 here is CASSRDPIRVTEAFF. CDR3 in DNA: TGCGCCAGCAGCCGAGACCCAATCAGGGTCACTGAAGCTTTCTTT.

The gene calls are TRBV11-2 and TRBJ2-7; D unresolved. This CDR3 spans 14 amino acids. Between the trimmed V and J ends, which lost 6 bases and 5 bases, there was a span of 17 bases. Germline V lookup: CDR1 SGHAT, CDR2 FQNNGV. The CDR3 DNA reads TGTGCCAGCAGATTTGTAGGTAGCCGCCACGAGCAGTACTTC. It is translated as CASRFVGSRHEQYF.

This clonotype was recorded at least ten times. The chain is built from TRBV20-1 and TRBJ1-2; 7 bases line up with TRBD1. The CDR3 has 15 amino acids. The ends lost 6 bases at V and 0 bases at J; junction bases unmatched: 10. The germline CDR1 and CDR2 sequences are DFQATT and SNEGSKA (reference sequence). CDR3 in amino acids: CSAQDRVRANYGYTF. DNA of the CDR3: TGCAGTGCCCAAGACAGGGTCCGCGCTAACTATGGCTACACCTTC.

This clonotype was detected ten times or more. The J gene is TRBJ1-5, the V gene TRBV12-3 or TRBV12-4, with D unresolved. This CDR3 spans 14 amino acids. The V end was cut by 1 base, the J end by 2 bases, with 6 bases between. DNA of the CDR3: TGTGCCAGCAGTTTAGGTAGAGGCAATCAGCCCCAGCATTTT. Encoded protein: CASSLGRGNQPQHF.

This clonotype was seen many times. The V gene is TRBV6-7, the J gene TRBJ2-2; D remains unclear. TRBV6-7 is assigned to the ORF class and has an uncertain function. This CDR3 spans 14 amino acids. V was shortened by 0 bases and J by 6 bases, with 8 bases between the two germline ends. The CDR3 spells CASSYSPRSGELFF. The CDR3 nucleotides are TGTGCCAGCAGTTACTCCCCGAGGTCCGGGGAGCTGTTTTTT.

There are many counts of this clonotype. The chain recombines TRBV20-1 with TRBJ1-4, with D possibly matching TRBD1 (6 bases). The CDR3 covers 11 residues. Germline V gene lookup returns CDR1 DFQATT and CDR2 SNEGSKA (reference sequence). Trimming left V 2 bases short and J 8 bases short, with 6 bases between. The DNA for the CDR3 is TGCAGTGCTAGAACAGGGGAAAAACTGTTTTTT. Amino acid sequence: CSARTGEKLFF.

This clonotype is labeled medium-sized (0.01 to 0.1%). The rearrangement uses TRBV10-3 and TRBJ1-1; weak D call: TRBD1 (5 bases). CDR3 length: 15 residues. From germline, CDR1 is ENHRY and CDR2 SYGVKD. The germline V and J ends were trimmed by 8 bases and 3 bases, with 19 bases remaining between them. CDR3 amino acids: CAIGAAQRRYTEAFF. The CDR3 nucleotides are TGTGCCATCGGGGCAGCCCAGAGACGGTACACTGAAGCTTTCTTT.

Many counts were recorded for this clonotype. The chain couples TRBV9 to TRBJ1-6; TRBD1 might be the D (5 bases). Germline CDR1 and CDR2: SGDLS and YYNGEE. Trimming shortened V by 5 bases and J by 15 bases, and 21 bases separated the two germline ends. This CDR3 has 14 residues. The CDR3 here is CASSPGLREGHLHF. CDR3 coding DNA: TGTGCCAGCAGTCCCGGCCTCAGGGAGGGTCACCTCCACTTT.

This clonotype was seen only a few times. The chain uses TRBV20-1 and TRBJ1-4; 10 bases fit TRBD1. The germline gives CDR1 DFQATT, CDR2 SNEGSKA (reference sequence). This CDR3 comprises 13 residues. J gave up 7 bases and V 3 bases, and 2 bases lay outside the gene matches. The CDR3 protein is CSASGDRGEKLFF. The CDR3 nucleotides are TGCAGTGCTAGTGGGGACAGGGGTGAAAAACTGTTTTTT.

In regard to this clonotype: A junction end diverges from the germline sequence, so it may reflect a read error. V is TRBV7-6 and J is TRBJ2-7; D tentatively reads TRBD1 or TRBD2 (6 bases each). CDR3 length: 15 amino acids. Germline values: CDR1 SGHVS, CDR2 FNYEAQ. The CDR3 bases are TGTGCCAGCAGCTTCGAGGGGGGAGTTGGCTACGAGCAGTGCTTC. It codes for CASSFEGGVGYEQCF.

The J gene is TRBJ2-3, the V gene TRBV20-1; weak D call: TRBD1 (6 bases). CDR3 length equals 15 residues. V lost 5 bases to trimming and J lost 1 base, with 16 bases between them. Germline V lookup: CDR1 DFQATT, CDR2 SNEGSKA (reference sequence). The CDR3, as DNA: TGCAGTGCTCCTCCCCGGGACAAAGGCACAGATACGCAGTATTTT. This gives the protein CSAPPRDKGTDTQYF.

Within the sample, this clonotype is medium-sized (0.01 to 0.1%). The chain links TRBV7-2 to TRBJ2-1; D is unresolved. This CDR3 is built from 14 residues. The V gene's germline CDR1 is SGHTA and CDR2 FQGNSA. Trimming pared 2 bases from V and 10 bases from J, leaving 15 bases between. Written as DNA, the CDR3 is TGTGCCAGCAGCTTATCTCGCCCACAAGGGGAGCAGTTCTTC. The encoded protein is CASSLSRPQGEQFF.